This entry lists 11 T cell receptor beta chains sequenced from one sample in a study of blood T cell repertoires in COVID-19. The protocol was immunoSEQ multiplex PCR, while the TCRdb copy is restricted to in-frame clones and leaves out a portion. This sample has around 300,000 clones, with about nine tenths found just once. The sequencing sample was made of PBMCs or T cells enriched from blood (not recorded which). These receptors all stem from a woman aged 45-65 years who had recovered from COVID-19.

This clone was detected a few times. The chain employs TRBV28 and TRBJ1-1; a weak D match, TRBD1 (5 bases). The germline gives CDR1 MDHEN, CDR2 SYDVKM. The ends were cut back, 5 bases at V and 11 bases at J, with 21 bases in the middle. The CDR3 has 14 residues. The CDR3 DNA follows: TGTGCCAGCAGTCCTTCGGGATGGGGGGGTGCTGCTTTCTTT. As protein: CASSPSGWGGAAFF.

The J gene is TRBJ2-3, the V gene TRBV28; D is unclear. From germline, CDR1 is MDHEN and CDR2 SYDVKM. The CDR3 sequence is 12 residues long. V lost 6 bases to trimming and J lost 4 bases, with 8 bases between them. This CDR3 is CASSPRADTQYF. In DNA form, the CDR3 reads TGTGCCAGCAGCCCCCGGGCAGATACGCAGTATTTT.

This chain links TRBV28 with TRBJ2-1, with D unresolved. This CDR3 has 13 amino acids. Trimming removed 2 bases at V and 15 bases at J, with 17 bases between. CDR1 MDHEN and CDR2 SYDVKM come from the germline V gene. CDR3 sequence reads: CASSLTSSRVGFF. The CDR3 bases are TGTGCCAGCAGTTTAACCTCCTCACGGGTCGGGTTCTTC.

The CDR3 here is CASSTGTNTEAFF. The CDR3 DNA sequence: TGTGCCAGCAGTACAGGGACGAACACTGAAGCTTTCTTT. J is TRBJ1-1 and V is TRBV27, with a weak D call TRBD1 (6 bases). V shed 5 bases and J shed 1 base, with 8 bases lying between them. Germline CDR1 MNHEY, CDR2 SMNVEV (reference sequence). The CDR3 is made up of 13 amino acids.

The chain has TRBV7-8 and TRBJ1-2; a weak D match, TRBD1 (6 bases). Germline values: CDR1 SGHVS, CDR2 FQNEAQ. The ends were cut back, 1 base at V and 2 bases at J, with 17 bases in the middle. The CDR3 length is 17 residues. CDR3 protein: CASSLGVRDTENYGYTF. In DNA form, the CDR3 reads TGTGCCAGCAGCTTAGGTGTCCGGGACACCGAGAACTATGGCTACACCTTC.

The chain recombines TRBV28 with TRBJ2-7; no firm D call. V lost 5 bases, J lost 9 bases, and 14 bases lay in between. The length of the CDR3 is 12 residues. The V gene's germline CDR1 is MDHEN and CDR2 SYDVKM. CDR3 DNA sequence: TGTGCCAGCAGTCCGGGTGACTTTGGGCAGTACTTC. As protein: CASSPGDFGQYF.

Of note for this clone: The identical CDR3 is also encoded by other nucleotide sequences in the sample. The chain combines TRBV7-2 with TRBJ2-1; TRBD2 agrees at 10 bases. Germline V CDR1 and CDR2: SGHTA, FQGNSA. This CDR3 region has 15 residues. Trimming removed 5 bases from V and 2 bases from J; junction bases left unmatched: 3. This chain's CDR3 is CASSPSGSPYNEQFF. As DNA, the CDR3 is TGTGCCAGCAGCCCTAGCGGGAGCCCCTACAATGAGCAGTTCTTC. The whole variable domain, remainder taken from reference TRBV7-2 and TRBJ2-1, is GAGVSQSPSNKVTEKGKDVELRCDPISGHTALYWYRQSLGQGLEFLIYFQGNSAPDKSGLPSDRFSAERTGGSVSTLTIQRTQQEDSAVYLCASSPSGSPYNEQFFGPGTRLTVL.

V is TRBV28 and J is TRBJ2-3; the match to TRBD1 covers 8 bases. The V gene's germline CDR1 is MDHEN and CDR2 SYDVKM. V dropped 7 bases and J dropped 4; count of bases not matched to a gene: 7. The CDR3 is 14 amino acids. Here the CDR3 reads CASKRTGSADTQYF. In nucleotides, the CDR3 is TGTGCCAGCAAGAGGACAGGGAGTGCAGATACGCAGTATTTT.

The chain employs TRBV7-9 and TRBJ1-6; D remains ambiguous. V was pared by 3 bases and J by 6 bases, with 9 bases between. Germline V gene sequence: CDR1 SEHNR, CDR2 FQNEAQ (reference sequence). The CDR3 length is 14 residues. The DNA of the CDR3 is TGTGCCAGCAGCTTGGAGGGATTTAATTCACCCCTCCACTTT. Translating it yields CASSLEGFNSPLHF.

CDR3 DNA: TGTGCCAGCAGCCAGACGGACAGACAAGCTTTCTTT. It codes for CASSQTDRQAFF. The V call is TRBV14, the J call TRBJ1-1; perhaps TRBD1 as D (6 bases). Trimming left V 3 bases short and J 9 bases short, with 11 bases between. The CDR3 is 12 residues long. Germline V gene lookup returns CDR1 SGHDN and CDR2 FVKESK.

This chain joins TRBV28 and TRBJ2-3, with 10 bases matching TRBD2. The CDR3 is made up of 16 amino acids. With V trimmed by 5 bases and J by 0 bases, 5 bases remained unmatched. Germline V CDR1 and CDR2: MDHEN, SYDVKM. The CDR3 coding sequence is TGTGCCAGCAGTCAAGGACTAGCGGCTAGCACAGATACGCAGTATTTT. It is translated as CASSQGLAASTDTQYF. Looking up the rest from reference TRBV28 and TRBJ2-3 gives the full variable domain: DVKVTQSSRYLVKRTGEKVFLECVQDMDHENMFWYRQDPGLGLRLIYFSYDVKMKEKGDIPEGYSVSREKKERFSLILESASTNQTSMYLCASSQGLAASTDTQYFGPGTRLTVL.